This T cell receptor beta chain was identified in a study of blood T cell repertoires in COVID-19. The length of the CDR3 is 11 residues. Germline V gene sequence: CDR1 MNHEY, CDR2 SVGAGI. V lost 10 bases, J lost 7 bases, and 14 bases lay in between. This clone occurred a few times. Sequencing was performed with immunoSEQ multiplex PCR; in TCRdb, only in-frame clones are kept and a portion is missing. Here the sample spans approximately 93,000 clones, approximately 74% being singletons. This chain uses TRBV6-5 with TRBJ2-7; the D gene is possibly TRBD2 (5 bases). The origin of this receptor is a man aged 65-85 years with COVID-19, enrolled during active disease. Material: peripheral blood. CDR3: CATGGPWEQYF. CDR3 in DNA: TGTGCCACGGGCGGGCCTTGGGAGCAGTACTTC.